Listed here are 27 T cell receptor beta chains from one sample, sequenced in a study of Graves' ophthalmopathy and Graves' hyperthyroidism. Scientists amplified the TCR beta CDR3 regions from RNA transcripts. A first-round RT-PCR used HTBI primers, followed by a second-round multiplex PCR. TCRdb re-analysed the multiplex PCR reads in MiXCR, keeping a single row per CDR3 protein. Of 11,000 to 15,000 distinct CDR3 sequences in the sample, roughly 50% were seen once. The sequenced material came from peripheral blood. The receptor set was obtained from a woman aged 25 to 39 with Graves' ophthalmopathy.

Many counts were recorded for this clonotype. The chain carries TRBV12-3 or TRBV12-4 and TRBJ2-1; 9 bases align to TRBD1. V shed 2 bases and J 7 bases; nucleotides not matched to a gene: 12. CDR3 length equals 17 residues. This CDR3 is CASSLYHGTGQGNEQFF. As DNA, the CDR3 is TGTGCCAGCAGTTTATACCACGGTACGGGACAGGGAAATGAGCAGTTCTTC.

V and J are TRBV6-4 and TRBJ2-1; unclear D gene. The V end lost 4 bases, the J end lost 11 bases, and 12 bases lay between the germline ends. Germline assignment: CDR1 MRHNA and CDR2 SNTAGT. The CDR3 spans 12 residues. CDR3 loop: CASSAASGKQFF. CDR3 bases: TGTGCCAGCAGTGCTGCCTCGGGTAAGCAGTTCTTC.

In its sample, this clonotype was seen a few times. The V call is TRBV6-5, the J call TRBJ2-7; 7 positions agree with TRBD2. With 5 bases clipped from V and 4 bases from J, the junction kept 11 bases outside the gene matches. This CDR3 is 15 amino acids long. Germline V gene data show CDR1 as MNHEY and CDR2 as SVGAGI. CDR3: CASSTSRQGGYEQYF. As DNA, the CDR3 is TGTGCCAGCAGTACCTCTAGGCAGGGAGGGTACGAGCAGTACTTC.

The genes are TRBV4-3 and TRBJ2-7, with TRBD1 as a possible D gene (5 bases). V lost 5 bases to trimming and J lost 5 bases, with 16 bases between them. The CDR3 contains 14 residues. The germline V gene encodes CDR1 LGHNA and CDR2 YSLEER. The CDR3 loop reads CASSFVPGADEQYF. In nucleotides, the CDR3 is TGCGCCAGCAGCTTTGTCCCTGGGGCTGACGAGCAGTACTTC.

This clonotype showed up many times. The chain has TRBV6-5 and TRBJ1-4; D is undetermined. Germline-derived CDR1 and CDR2 are MNHEY and SVGAGI. This CDR3 region has 15 residues. Trimming removed 6 bases at V and 0 bases at J, with 11 bases between. CDR3 residues: CASRKRSTTNEKLFF. The CDR3 DNA is TGTGCCAGCAGAAAGAGGAGCACAACTAATGAAAAACTGTTTTTT.

The sample holds many counts of this clonotype. The chain couples TRBV5-1 to TRBJ1-1; maybe TRBD1 (6 bases). V shed 2 bases and J shed 4 bases, with 12 bases lying between them. Looked up from germline, CDR1 is SGHRS and CDR2 is YFSETQ. CDR3 length: 14 amino acids. CDR3 DNA: TGCGCCAGCAGCTTCCAGGGGTCCCGCACTGAAGCTTTCTTT. Translated, it gives CASSFQGSRTEAFF.

V is TRBV10-3 and J is TRBJ2-2, with 10 positions matching TRBD2. The junction had 3 bases not matched to a gene; V was cut back by 8 bases and J by 3 bases. Germline V lookup: CDR1 ENHRY, CDR2 SYGVKD. This CDR3 spans 14 amino acids. The CDR3 DNA is TGTGCCATCGCTAGCGGGAGTGACACCGGGGAGCTGTTTTTT. Translated: CAIASGSDTGELFF.

By share of the sample, this clonotype is medium-sized (0.01 to 0.1%). This chain joins TRBV5-6 and TRBJ2-1; D is perhaps TRBD1 (5 bases). Deletions cut 1 base from V and 8 bases from J, with 7 bases between. Germline V lookup: CDR1 SGHDT, CDR2 YYEEEE. This CDR3 region has 12 residues. The CDR3 reads CASSLPRDEQFF. CDR3 coding DNA: TGTGCCAGCAGCTTGCCCAGGGATGAGCAGTTCTTC.

The rearrangement links TRBV7-9 to TRBJ2-7, with TRBD2 matching over 7 bases. V dropped 2 bases and J dropped 7; count of bases not matched to a gene: 14. CDR3 size: 16 residues. Germline V lookup: CDR1 SEHNR, CDR2 FQNEAQ (reference sequence). The CDR3 coding sequence is TGTGCCAGCAGCTTAAGTCCCGGGGAGGGGCGGCGGGAGCAGTACTTC. Its translation: CASSLSPGEGRREQYF.

This clonotype has ten or more counts. The rearrangement links TRBV2 to TRBJ1-1, with a possible D match to TRBD1 (6 bases). The CDR3 spans 14 residues. The germline CDR1 and CDR2 sequences are SNHLY and FYNNEI. Trimming removed 7 bases from V and 0 bases from J, with 12 bases in between. CDR3 sequence: CASTRDNLNTEAFF. The CDR3 DNA reads TGTGCCAGCACCCGGGACAATTTGAACACTGAAGCTTTCTTT.

The V and J genes are TRBV30 and TRBJ1-4; TRBD1 agrees at 8 bases. The CDR3 is 13 residues long. J was trimmed by 8 bases and V by 0 bases; bases with no gene match: 2. CDR1 is GTSNPN and CDR2 is SVGIG in the germline V gene (reference sequence). CDR3 amino acids: CAWSVGQVEKLFF. The CDR3 DNA is TGTGCCTGGAGTGTGGGACAGGTGGAAAAACTGTTTTTT.

In DNA, the CDR3 is TGTGCCAGCAGGGGGACAGGAGCCTACGAGCAGTACTTC. It codes for CASRGTGAYEQYF. The V call is TRBV11-3, the J call TRBJ2-7; TRBD1 aligns across 8 bases. The CDR3 covers 13 residues. CDR1 is SGHNT and CDR2 is YENEEA in the germline V gene. The V and J ends lost 6 bases and 2 bases, in that order; junction bases with no gene match: 3.

This clonotype was found a few times. The chain employs TRBV19 and TRBJ1-2, with TRBD1 matching over 11 bases. The CDR3 is 14 residues long. Germline CDR1 LNHDA, CDR2 SQIVND (reference sequence). V was clipped by 7 bases and J by 8 bases; unmatched bases: 9. The CDR3 DNA reads TGTGCCAGTAAGCCCCGGGACAGGGGGATCGGCTACACCTTC. Protein product: CASKPRDRGIGYTF. The complete variable domain, with remaining parts taken from reference TRBV19 and TRBJ1-2, reads DGGITQSPKYLFRKEGQNVTLSCEQNLNHDAMYWYRQDPGQGLRLIYYSQIVNDFQKGDIAEGYSVSREKKESFPLTVTSAQKNPTAFYLCASKPRDRGIGYTFGSGTRLTVV.

The chain recombines TRBV5-4 with TRBJ2-5, with D tentatively TRBD1 or TRBD2 (6 bases each). The germline gives CDR1 SGHNT, CDR2 YYREEE (reference sequence). The CDR3 is 13 residues long. With 5 bases removed from V and 5 bases from J, the gap between germline ends came to 13 bases. CDR3 sequence (DNA): TGTGCCAGCAGATCAACAGGGAGGGAGACCCAGTACTTC. It codes for CASRSTGRETQYF.

The genes are TRBV6-5 and TRBJ2-5; weak D call: TRBD1 (7 bases). Deletions cut 6 bases from V and 5 bases from J, with 16 bases between. Germline V lookup: CDR1 MNHEY, CDR2 SVGAGI. The CDR3 loop spans 14 amino acids. CDR3 residues: CASSRGTRGETQYF. CDR3 coding DNA: TGTGCCAGCAGCCGCGGGACCAGGGGGGAGACCCAGTACTTC.

As to this clonotype: Given a much more abundant clone one base away, this may be a read error. V is TRBV19 and J is TRBJ2-3; D is perhaps TRBD1 (5 bases). Germline values: CDR1 LNHDA, CDR2 SQIVND (reference sequence). The CDR3 totals 15 residues. The CDR3 protein is CTSTRGVPPADTQYF. For the CDR3, the DNA is TGTACCAGTACAAGGGGCGTCCCCCCTGCAGATACGCAGTATTTT.

This clonotype came up many times. V gene TRBV18 combines with J gene TRBJ1-4, with 7 bases aligning to TRBD1. V lost 0 bases and J lost 8; bases outside the gene matches: 6. Germline values: CDR1 KGHSH, CDR2 LQKENI. CDR3 length equals 15 residues. The CDR3 spells CASSPPEGGLEKLFF. The CDR3 DNA reads TGTGCCAGCTCACCACCGGAAGGGGGCCTGGAAAAACTGTTTTTT.

This clonotype was counted a few times. The genes are TRBV20-1 and TRBJ2-1; 12 nucleotides line up with TRBD2. V was clipped by 6 bases and J by 0 bases; unmatched bases: 15. The CDR3 is 19 residues long. CDR1 is DFQATT and CDR2 is SNEGSKA in the germline V gene (reference sequence). The CDR3 sequence is CSASRASGRVLSSYNEQFF. Here the CDR3 DNA reads TGCAGTGCCTCAAGGGCTAGCGGGAGGGTCTTGAGCTCCTACAATGAGCAGTTCTTC.

Of note for this clonotype: Since a much larger clone is just one base distant, this may be a read error. The chain recombines TRBV29-1 with TRBJ2-1, with 11 positions matching TRBD2. V lost 7 bases and J lost 7; bases outside the gene matches: 9. Germline V gene sequence: CDR1 SQVTM, CDR2 ANQGSEA. This CDR3 has 14 amino acids. CDR3 loop: CSAWGASGRNEQFF. In nucleotides, the CDR3 is TGCAGCGCATGGGGGGCTAGCGGGAGGAATGAGCAGTTCTTC.

The rearrangement links TRBV29-1 to TRBJ2-2; 7 bases align to TRBD2. Per germline, CDR1 SQVTM and CDR2 ANQGSEA. V shed 1 base and J 6 bases; nucleotides not matched to a gene: 2. This CDR3 region has 13 residues. Here the CDR3 reads CSVEAGLAGELFF. The CDR3 coding sequence is TGCAGCGTTGAAGCCGGACTAGCCGGGGAGCTGTTTTTT.

This clonotype turned up a few times. The chain uses TRBV6-4 and TRBJ2-1; D possibly uses TRBD1 or TRBD2 (5 bases each). The CDR3 sequence is 14 residues long. V lost 3 bases to trimming and J lost 7 bases, with 13 bases between them. The germline V gene has CDR1 MRHNA and CDR2 SNTAGT. The CDR3 spells CASSDWDGKNEQFF. CDR3 bases: TGTGCCAGCAGTGATTGGGACGGAAAAAATGAGCAGTTCTTC.

The chain is built from TRBV7-8 and TRBJ2-7, with D perhaps TRBD1 (6 bases). V dropped 0 bases and J dropped 4 bases, with 16 bases sitting between them. Germline-derived CDR1 and CDR2 are SGHVS and FQNEAQ. The CDR3 is 16 residues long. The CDR3, as DNA: TGTGCCAGCAGCTTAGCTGGCCCTGGGGGCCTGTACGAGCAGTACTTC. As protein: CASSLAGPGGLYEQYF.

A few counts support this clonotype. The chain is built from TRBV7-2 and TRBJ2-7; 10 bases match TRBD2. The trim removed 3 bases at V and 2 bases at J, leaving 7 bases unmatched. This CDR3 region has 16 residues. Germline CDR1 is SGHTA and CDR2 is FQGNSA. The CDR3 DNA follows: TGTGCCAGCAGCTTGGGAGCGGGAGGGGGACCCTACGAGCAGTACTTC. It yields the protein CASSLGAGGGPYEQYF.

Ten or more counts support this clonotype. V and J are TRBV19 and TRBJ2-4, with D possibly matching TRBD2 (5 bases). Trimming cost V 6 bases and J 1 base, with 13 bases left between them. Looked up from germline, CDR1 is LNHDA and CDR2 is SQIVND (reference sequence). The CDR3 is 15 amino acids. Here the CDR3 reads CASRGVGWAKNIQYF. The CDR3, as DNA: TGTGCCAGTAGGGGAGTGGGGTGGGCCAAAAACATTCAGTACTTC.

This clonotype showed up many times. J is TRBJ2-3 and V is TRBV20-1, with TRBD2 matching 10 bases. The V segment lost 6 bases and the J segment 0 bases; nucleotides outside the gene matches: 3. The CDR3 contains 14 residues. In germline, CDR1 is DFQATT, CDR2 SNEGSKA (reference sequence). The CDR3 bases are TGCAGTGCAACGACTAGCGGGAGCACAGATACGCAGTATTTT. Translated: CSATTSGSTDTQYF.

This clonotype was seen more than once but under ten times. The V call is TRBV25-1, the J call TRBJ2-7, with 10 bases fitting TRBD1. Germline V gene sequence: CDR1 MGHDK, CDR2 SYGVNS. V lost 4 bases to trimming and J lost 4 bases; unmatched junction nucleotides: 7. This CDR3 has 15 residues. CDR3 in DNA: TGTGCCAGCAGTGGAAGGGGACAGGGGACGTACGAGCAGTACTTC. It is translated as CASSGRGQGTYEQYF.

The sample holds many counts of this clonotype. This chain links TRBV20-1 with TRBJ2-1, with a weak D call TRBD2 (5 bases). Per germline, CDR1 DFQATT and CDR2 SNEGSKA (reference sequence). This CDR3 spans 12 amino acids. Trimming took 4 bases from V and 8 from J, leaving 12 bases between them. The CDR3 nucleotides are TGCAGTGCTACATGGGAGACCGATGAGCAGTTCTTC. Translation gives CSATWETDEQFF.